Listed here are 24 T cell receptor beta chains from one sample, sequenced in a study of beta chain features in type 1 diabetes. As every portion of the isolated RNA was reverse transcribed, the sequencing read expressed TCRB transcripts. Using immunoSEQ multiplex PCR, the repertoire was profiled, and TCRdb retains in-frame clones only, with some absent. The profile shows roughly 140,000 clones, 6.9% of them singletons. Sequenced input: central memory CD4+ T cells from blood. These receptors all come from a woman in her 30s in good health.

This clone was seen repeatedly, ten times or more. As DNA, the CDR3 is TGTGCCAGTTCGGGGACATGGTACCAAGAGACCCAGTACTTC. As protein: CASSGTWYQETQYF. The chain has TRBV27 and TRBJ2-5, with a weak D call TRBD1 (6 bases). V was pared by 9 bases and J by 0 bases, with 14 bases between. The germline gives CDR1 MNHEY, CDR2 SMNVEV (reference sequence). This CDR3 comprises 14 residues.

Only a few counts were recorded for this clone. The genes are TRBV28 and TRBJ2-7; 9 nucleotides line up with TRBD1. CDR1 and CDR2 from the germline V gene are MDHEN and SYDVKM. The trim removed 6 bases at V and 3 bases at J, leaving 12 bases unmatched. This CDR3 is built from 16 residues. CDR3 in amino acids: CASRREGQGLLYEQYF. The CDR3, as DNA: TGTGCCAGCAGGCGAGAGGGACAGGGCCTTCTCTACGAGCAGTACTTC. Filled out from reference TRBV28 and TRBJ2-7, the complete variable domain reads DVKVTQSSRYLVKRTGEKVFLECVQDMDHENMFWYRQDPGLGLRLIYFSYDVKMKEKGDIPEGYSVSREKKERFSLILESASTNQTSMYLCASRREGQGLLYEQYFGPGTRLTVT.

This clone was seen more than once but under ten times. This chain joins TRBV19 and TRBJ1-4, with 7 nucleotides matching TRBD1. With 6 bases clipped from V and 7 bases from J, the junction kept 14 bases outside the gene matches. Germline V gene lookup returns CDR1 LNHDA and CDR2 SQIVND (reference sequence). The CDR3 is 16 amino acids. The CDR3 bases are TGTGCCAGTAGCAGCCCGGGACAGCCAGCAGGTGAAAAACTGTTTTTT. Amino acids: CASSSPGQPAGEKLFF.

This clone came up a few times. The chain links TRBV10-3 to TRBJ2-3; 8 bases match TRBD2. J lost 0 bases, V lost 7 bases, and 6 bases had no gene match. Per germline, CDR1 ENHRY and CDR2 SYGVKD. The CDR3 loop spans 15 amino acids. In DNA, the CDR3 is TGTGCCATCAAGGGTAGCGGGGCTAGCACAGATACGCAGTATTTT. It codes for CAIKGSGASTDTQYF.

This clone was seen more than once but under ten times. The genes are TRBV30 and TRBJ2-5; TRBD2 matches 9 bases. In germline, CDR1 is GTSNPN, CDR2 SVGIG (reference sequence). The CDR3 covers 14 residues. V lost 2 bases and J lost 1; bases outside the gene matches: 2. CDR3 protein: CAWSKREAQETQYF. In nucleotides, the CDR3 is TGTGCCTGGAGTAAGCGGGAGGCCCAAGAGACCCAGTACTTC.

This clone was seen ten or more times. V and J are TRBV30 and TRBJ1-5, with a weak D call TRBD1 (5 bases). The CDR3 has 15 amino acids. The germline gives CDR1 GTSNPN, CDR2 SVGIG (reference sequence). V was trimmed by 0 bases and J by 4 bases, leaving 13 bases between them. The CDR3 spells CAWSVMGTGNQPQHF. CDR3 coding DNA: TGTGCCTGGAGTGTAATGGGGACTGGAAATCAGCCCCAGCATTTT.

This chain links TRBV27 with TRBJ2-1, with 9 bases identical to TRBD2. The germline V gene has CDR1 MNHEY and CDR2 SMNVEV (reference sequence). With V trimmed by 7 bases and J by 7 bases, 17 bases remained unmatched. This CDR3 has 17 amino acids. This CDR3 reads CASMGREGHWVSNEQFF. The CDR3 nucleotides read TGTGCCAGCATGGGGCGGGAGGGCCATTGGGTCTCAAATGAGCAGTTCTTC.

This clone was seen only a few times. The rearrangement joins TRBV5-1 to TRBJ2-5; 10 bases map to TRBD2. Germline V gene data show CDR1 as SGHRS and CDR2 as YFSETQ. The CDR3 has 14 amino acids. V lost 4 bases to trimming and J lost 5 bases; unmatched junction nucleotides: 5. The CDR3 nucleotides are TGCGCCAGCAGCCTAGCGGGAGATTCGGAGACCCAGTACTTC. Translating gives CASSLAGDSETQYF.

This clone was detected many times. The J gene is TRBJ1-3, the V gene TRBV30; D remains unclear. The V gene's germline CDR1 is GTSNPN and CDR2 SVGIG (reference sequence). V was cut by 5 bases and J by 1 base, with 9 bases left in between. The CDR3 sequence is 13 residues long. DNA of the CDR3: TGTGCCTGGTCGATCACTTCTGGAAACACCATATATTTT. Protein product: CAWSITSGNTIYF.

The chain employs TRBV28 and TRBJ2-7; 7 positions agree with TRBD2. Germline assignment: CDR1 MDHEN and CDR2 SYDVKM. V trimming: 5 bases; J trimming: 2 bases; junction bases outside the gene matches: 12. The CDR3 extends over 16 amino acids. The CDR3 reads CASSTQGSGRTYEQYF. For the CDR3, the DNA is TGTGCCAGCAGTACGCAGGGTAGCGGGCGGACCTACGAGCAGTACTTC.

V usage is TRBV9 and J usage is TRBJ2-3, with D uncertain. CDR1 SGDLS and CDR2 YYNGEE come from the germline V gene. Between the trimmed V and J ends, which lost 5 bases and 6 bases, there was a span of 10 bases. The CDR3 loop spans 12 amino acids. CDR3 loop: CASRGESDTQYF. DNA of the CDR3: TGTGCCAGCAGAGGAGAGTCGGATACGCAGTATTTT.

V and J are TRBV18 and TRBJ1-4; 7 bases agree with TRBD1. The J segment lost 8 bases and the V segment lost 1 base, leaving 7 bases of the junction unmatched. CDR1 KGHSH and CDR2 LQKENI come from the germline V gene. The CDR3 spans 15 residues. The CDR3 DNA reads as TGTGCCAGCTCACCACGCCAGGGGGTGCGAGAAAAACTGTTTTTT. This encodes CASSPRQGVREKLFF. The whole variable domain, remainder taken from reference TRBV18 and TRBJ1-4, is NAGVMQNPRHLVRRRGQEARLRCSPMKGHSHVYWYRQLPEEGLKFMVYLQKENIIDESGMPKERFSAEFPKEGPSILRIQQVVRGDSAAYFCASSPRQGVREKLFFGSGTQLSVL.

This clone was observed a handful of times. The CDR3 coding sequence is TGTGCCAGCACCGGGACTAGCGGGAGCTACGAGCAGTACTTC. Its translation: CASTGTSGSYEQYF. The rearrangement joins TRBV2 to TRBJ2-7; 14 bases are a match to TRBD2. J lost 3 bases, V lost 7 bases, and 2 bases had no gene match. The CDR3 covers 14 residues. CDR1 SNHLY and CDR2 FYNNEI come from the germline V gene.

The V gene is TRBV5-1, the J gene TRBJ2-6; possibly TRBD1 for D (6 bases). This CDR3 is built from 18 residues. V lost 4 bases and J 0 bases, leaving 17 bases between the germline ends. Germline lookup yields CDR1 SGHRS and CDR2 YFSETQ. The CDR3 reads CASSPRQAPSSGANVLTF. The DNA of the CDR3 is TGCGCCAGCAGCCCGCGACAGGCCCCGAGCTCTGGGGCCAACGTCCTGACTTTC.

This sequence joins TRBV9 and TRBJ2-3, with a tentative D call TRBD2 (6 bases). The CDR3 contains 15 residues. V lost 1 base, J lost 3 bases, and 12 bases lay in between. Germline V gives CDR1 SGDLS, CDR2 YYNGEE. The CDR3 DNA is TGTGCCAGCAGCGTATCCGGGAGTCAGACAGATACGCAGTATTTT. It codes for CASSVSGSQTDTQYF.

V gene TRBV4-2 combines with J gene TRBJ2-1; D unresolved. V lost 1 base and J lost 3, with 13 bases in between. From germline, CDR1 is LGHNA and CDR2 YNFKEQ. The CDR3 loop spans 16 amino acids. CDR3 DNA: TGTGCCAGCAGCCAAGGAAGTCAGGATTTCTACAATGAGCAGTTCTTC. Residues: CASSQGSQDFYNEQFF.

This chain uses TRBV5-6 with TRBJ2-7, with TRBD1 matching over 11 bases. CDR1 is SGHDT and CDR2 is YYEEEE in the germline V gene. The CDR3 is 15 amino acids. V dropped 0 bases and J dropped 3; count of bases not matched to a gene: 2. CDR3 region: CASSLEGTGGYEQYF. DNA of the CDR3: TGTGCCAGCAGCTTGGAAGGGACAGGGGGCTACGAGCAGTACTTC.

There are a few counts of this clone. The rearrangement uses TRBV11-2 and TRBJ2-5, with 8 bases identical to TRBD1. The V gene end was trimmed by 5 bases and the J gene end by 3 bases; junction bases not matched to a gene: 5. CDR3 length: 14 amino acids. Germline values: CDR1 SGHAT, CDR2 FQNNGV. Here the CDR3 DNA reads TGTGCCAGCAGCCTATCGACAGGGGAAGAGACCCAGTACTTC. This encodes CASSLSTGEETQYF. The full variable domain, rest sourced from reference TRBV11-2 and TRBJ2-5, is EAGVAQSPRYKIIEKRQSVAFWCNPISGHATLYWYQQILGQGPKLLIQFQNNGVVDDSQLPKDRFSAERLKGVDSTLKIQPAKLEDSAVYLCASSLSTGEETQYFGPGTRLLVL.

Many counts were recorded for this clone. The chain uses TRBV7-9 and TRBJ2-2; D not certain. Trimming removed 5 bases from V and 4 bases from J, with 2 bases in between. The germline gives CDR1 SEHNR, CDR2 FQNEAQ (reference sequence). The CDR3 extends over 11 amino acids. DNA for the CDR3: TGTGCCAGCAGCCTCACCGGGGAGCTGTTTTTT. It yields the protein CASSLTGELFF.

The chain links TRBV11-2 to TRBJ2-2; 13 nucleotides agree with TRBD2. Unmatched junction bases numbered 11, after V lost 6 bases and J lost 4 bases. Germline V gives CDR1 SGHAT, CDR2 FQNNGV. The CDR3 spans 18 residues. In DNA, the CDR3 is TGTGCCAGCAGACAAACAGGGGGACTAGCGGGACTCACCGGGGAGCTGTTTTTT. Amino acids: CASRQTGGLAGLTGELFF.

V is TRBV19 and J is TRBJ2-7; 10 bases match TRBD2. The germline V gene encodes CDR1 LNHDA and CDR2 SQIVND (reference sequence). V was pared by 6 bases and J by 0 bases, with 5 bases of the junction left unmatched. The CDR3 is made up of 15 amino acids. CDR3 loop: CASRPGLASSYEQYF. The CDR3 bases are TGTGCCAGTAGGCCGGGACTAGCGAGCTCCTACGAGCAGTACTTC.

This sequence joins TRBV28 and TRBJ1-2; 12 bases match TRBD1. The ends lost 4 bases at V and 5 bases at J; junction bases unmatched: 14. Germline-derived CDR1 and CDR2 are MDHEN and SYDVKM. CDR3 size: 18 residues. This CDR3 reads CASSSSGTGGADRYGYTF. The CDR3 nucleotides are TGTGCCAGCAGTTCCAGCGGGACAGGGGGCGCCGATAGGTATGGCTACACCTTC.

The chain recombines TRBV19 with TRBJ1-2; maybe TRBD1 (5 bases). Looked up from germline, CDR1 is LNHDA and CDR2 is SQIVND (reference sequence). The CDR3 has 15 residues. Trimming shortened V by 3 bases and J by 5 bases, and 16 bases separated the two germline ends. The CDR3 protein is CASSIGRGLAYGYTF. Written as DNA, the CDR3 is TGTGCCAGTAGTATCGGAAGGGGACTAGCTTATGGCTACACCTTC.

This clone was seen at least ten times. This rearrangement joins TRBV7-2 to TRBJ2-3; 7 bases fit TRBD2. Unmatched junction bases numbered 9, after V lost 6 bases and J lost 6 bases. CDR3 length equals 14 residues. The germline V gene encodes CDR1 SGHTA and CDR2 FQGNSA. The CDR3 DNA reads as TGTGCCAGCAGTTCCGGGACTATACGGGATACGCAGTATTTT. Translating it yields CASSSGTIRDTQYF.